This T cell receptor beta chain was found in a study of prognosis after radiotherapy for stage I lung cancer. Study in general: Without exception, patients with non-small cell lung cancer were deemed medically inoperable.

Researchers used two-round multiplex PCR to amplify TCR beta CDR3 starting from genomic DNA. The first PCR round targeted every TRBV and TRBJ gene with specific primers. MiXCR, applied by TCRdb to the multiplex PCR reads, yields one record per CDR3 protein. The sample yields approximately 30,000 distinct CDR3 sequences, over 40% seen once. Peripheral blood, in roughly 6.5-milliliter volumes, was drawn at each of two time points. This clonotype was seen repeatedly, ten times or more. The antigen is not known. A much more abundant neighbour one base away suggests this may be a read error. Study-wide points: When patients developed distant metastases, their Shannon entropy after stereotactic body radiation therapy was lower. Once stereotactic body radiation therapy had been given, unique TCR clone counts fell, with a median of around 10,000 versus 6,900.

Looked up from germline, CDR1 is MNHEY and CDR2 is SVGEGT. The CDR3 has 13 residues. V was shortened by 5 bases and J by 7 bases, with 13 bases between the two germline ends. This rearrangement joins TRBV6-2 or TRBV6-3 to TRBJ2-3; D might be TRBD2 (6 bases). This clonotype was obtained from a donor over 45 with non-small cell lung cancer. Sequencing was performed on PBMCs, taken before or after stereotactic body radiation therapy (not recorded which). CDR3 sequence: CASSEVRDYTQYF. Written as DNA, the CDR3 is TGTGCCAGCAGTGAAGTACGGGACTATACGCAGTATTTT.